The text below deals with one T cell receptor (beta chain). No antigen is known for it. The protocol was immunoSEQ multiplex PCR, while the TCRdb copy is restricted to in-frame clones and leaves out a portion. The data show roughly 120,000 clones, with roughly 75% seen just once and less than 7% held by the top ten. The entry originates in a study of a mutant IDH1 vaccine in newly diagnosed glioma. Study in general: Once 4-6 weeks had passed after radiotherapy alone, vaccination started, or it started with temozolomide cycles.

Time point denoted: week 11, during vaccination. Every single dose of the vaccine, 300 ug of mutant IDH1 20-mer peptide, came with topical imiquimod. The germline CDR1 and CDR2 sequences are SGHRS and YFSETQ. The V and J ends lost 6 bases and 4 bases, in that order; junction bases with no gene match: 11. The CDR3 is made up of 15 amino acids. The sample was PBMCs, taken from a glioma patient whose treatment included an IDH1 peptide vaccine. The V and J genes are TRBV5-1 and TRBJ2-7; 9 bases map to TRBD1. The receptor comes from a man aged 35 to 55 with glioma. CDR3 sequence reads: CASTPIGTGFYEQYF. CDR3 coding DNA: TGCGCCAGCACGCCGATTGGGACAGGGTTTTACGAGCAGTACTTC.